The 26 T cell receptor beta chains below all came from one sample that was sequenced in a study of blood T cell repertoires in COVID-19. The protocol was immunoSEQ multiplex PCR, while the TCRdb copy is restricted to in-frame clones and leaves out a portion. This table holds approximately 94,000 clones, 70% to 80% found once. Material for sequencing was peripheral blood. The receptors were gathered from a woman in her seventies with acute or convalescent COVID-19.

The gene calls are TRBV6-5 and TRBJ1-5; D call uncertain. CDR3 length: 14 residues. Looked up from germline, CDR1 is MNHEY and CDR2 is SVGAGI. Trimming shortened V by 8 bases and J by 10 bases, and 21 bases separated the two germline ends. In DNA, the CDR3 is TGTGCCAGCGGCAAGGACTTGGCCATCGGTCCCCAGCATTTT. This translates into CASGKDLAIGPQHF.

The gene calls are TRBV19 and TRBJ1-5; D not certain. The CDR3 contains 17 residues. V was clipped by 7 bases and J by 1 base, with 20 bases between them. Looked up from germline, CDR1 is LNHDA and CDR2 is SQIVND (reference sequence). In DNA form, the CDR3 reads TGTGCCAGTACCACGCTGGGGAGCGCATTGAGCAATCAGCCCCAGCATTTT. Encoded protein: CASTTLGSALSNQPQHF. Full variable domain (remainder filled in from reference TRBV19 and TRBJ1-5): DGGITQSPKYLFRKEGQNVTLSCEQNLNHDAMYWYRQDPGQGLRLIYYSQIVNDFQKGDIAEGYSVSREKKESFPLTVTSAQKNPTAFYLCASTTLGSALSNQPQHFGDGTRLSIL.

V usage is TRBV6-5 and J usage is TRBJ1-1; D might be TRBD1 (6 bases). Germline-derived CDR1 and CDR2 are MNHEY and SVGAGI. The CDR3 is made up of 14 amino acids. Trimming stripped 6 bases from V and 5 bases from J, with 16 bases between. The CDR3 bases are TGTGCCAGCAGCGTTAGACAGGTGGCGACTGAAGCTTTCTTT. Amino acid sequence: CASSVRQVATEAFF.

This chain links TRBV19 with TRBJ1-5; TRBD1 agrees at 7 bases. Germline V gene sequence: CDR1 LNHDA, CDR2 SQIVND (reference sequence). The CDR3 runs 15 residues. The V gene end was trimmed by 3 bases and the J gene end by 2 bases; junction bases not matched to a gene: 4. The CDR3 loop reads CASSIEQGGNQPQHF. The CDR3 DNA is TGTGCCAGTAGTATCGAGCAGGGGGGCAATCAGCCCCAGCATTTT.

This sequence joins TRBV27 and TRBJ2-1; 9 bases match TRBD2. Per germline, CDR1 MNHEY and CDR2 SMNVEV (reference sequence). Losses at the gene ends were 3 bases for V and 8 bases for J; bases not matched to a gene: 8. The CDR3 loop spans 15 amino acids. This CDR3 is CASSLFSGGFYEQFF. CDR3 bases: TGTGCCAGCAGTTTGTTTAGCGGGGGTTTCTATGAGCAGTTCTTC.

The chain has TRBV5-1 and TRBJ2-5; 8 positions match TRBD1. CDR1 is SGHRS, CDR2 YFSETQ, per germline. V was pared by 0 bases and J by 4 bases, with 8 bases of the junction left unmatched. CDR3 length: 16 residues. CDR3 bases: TGCGCCAGCAGCTTGGCCGCACAGGGGGTCCGAGAGACCCAGTACTTC. It codes for CASSLAAQGVRETQYF.

The chain joins TRBV11-3 to TRBJ2-2, with D uncertain. Trimming took 1 base from V and 1 from J, leaving 7 bases between them. Germline V lookup: CDR1 SGHNT, CDR2 YENEEA. The CDR3 spans 15 residues. The CDR3 reads CASSLGGRNTGELFF. Here the CDR3 DNA reads TGTGCCAGCAGCTTAGGTGGCAGGAACACCGGGGAGCTGTTTTTT.

This rearrangement joins TRBV5-1 to TRBJ2-1, with 8 bases aligning to TRBD1. J was trimmed by 8 bases and V by 1 base; bases with no gene match: 14. The CDR3 is 17 residues long. Germline CDR1 reads SGHRS; CDR2 reads YFSETQ. This chain's CDR3 is CASSLRRGQGQIDEQFF. The CDR3 DNA reads as TGCGCCAGCAGCTTGCGACGAGGACAGGGTCAGATCGATGAGCAGTTCTTC.

The rearrangement uses TRBV11-2 and TRBJ2-2, with 7 bases lining up with TRBD2. Germline CDR1 and CDR2: SGHAT and FQNNGV. This CDR3 has 15 amino acids. Losses at the gene ends were 5 bases for V and 4 bases for J; bases not matched to a gene: 7. CDR3 sequence: CASSPTGGSTGELFF. In DNA form, the CDR3 reads TGTGCCAGCAGCCCGACGGGCGGGAGCACCGGGGAGCTGTTTTTT. Full variable domain (outside the CDR3, taken from reference TRBV11-2 and TRBJ2-2): EAGVAQSPRYKIIEKRQSVAFWCNPISGHATLYWYQQILGQGPKLLIQFQNNGVVDDSQLPKDRFSAERLKGVDSTLKIQPAKLEDSAVYLCASSPTGGSTGELFFGEGSRLTVL.

The chain is built from TRBV9 and TRBJ1-2; the match to TRBD1 covers 9 bases. The CDR3 has 15 amino acids. The trim removed 2 bases at V and 0 bases at J, leaving 2 bases unmatched. CDR1 and CDR2 from the germline V gene are SGDLS and YYNGEE. CDR3 sequence reads: CASSVGTGTNYGYTF. In nucleotides, the CDR3 is TGTGCCAGCAGCGTCGGGACAGGGACTAACTATGGCTACACCTTC.

The chain employs TRBV7-8 and TRBJ1-6; possible D gene TRBD1, 6 bases. The CDR3 covers 15 residues. The germline V gene encodes CDR1 SGHVS and CDR2 FQNEAQ. V was pared by 5 bases and J by 7 bases, with 15 bases between. The CDR3 reads CASSLGRTGNSPLHF. The CDR3 nucleotides read TGTGCCAGCAGCCTAGGCAGAACAGGGAATTCACCCCTCCACTTT.

The chain carries TRBV18 and TRBJ1-1; 7 positions agree with TRBD1. The CDR3 sequence is 15 residues long. V lost 5 bases, J lost 6 bases, and 12 bases stayed unmatched. The germline CDR1 and CDR2 sequences are KGHSH and LQKENI. The CDR3 sequence is CASSSRDSFYPEAFF. The CDR3, as DNA: TGTGCCAGCTCATCGCGGGACAGTTTCTACCCTGAAGCTTTCTTT.

The J gene is TRBJ2-5, the V gene TRBV19; D remains unclear. The CDR3 is 14 residues long. Germline CDR1 reads LNHDA; CDR2 reads SQIVND (reference sequence). V was trimmed by 4 bases and J by 2 bases, leaving 11 bases between them. The DNA of the CDR3 is TGTGCCAGTAGTAAGGCGGCTTTACAAGAGACCCAGTACTTC. Protein sequence: CASSKAALQETQYF.

The V and J genes are TRBV2 and TRBJ1-5; D remains unclear. The germline V and J ends were trimmed by 1 base and 5 bases, with 9 bases remaining between them. CDR1 and CDR2 (germline): SNHLY, FYNNEI. CDR3 length equals 14 residues. This chain's CDR3 is CASSEEETYQPQHF. In DNA form, the CDR3 reads TGTGCCAGCAGTGAAGAGGAGACCTATCAGCCCCAGCATTTT.

This rearrangement joins TRBV28 to TRBJ2-7; D is possibly TRBD2 (6 bases). Per germline, CDR1 MDHEN and CDR2 SYDVKM. This CDR3 is built from 15 residues. Trimming shortened V by 6 bases and J by 2 bases, and 17 bases separated the two germline ends. The CDR3 nucleotides are TGTGCCAGCAGCCCCCCACGGGGGTCTACCTACGAGCAGTACGTC. It codes for CASSPPRGSTYEQYV.

CDR3 nucleotide sequence: TGCAGTGCTAGTTTCGGCGGGTATGGCTACACCTTC. Translated, it gives CSASFGGYGYTF. The chain links TRBV20-1 to TRBJ1-2; D remains unclear. CDR3 length: 12 residues. The germline V and J ends were trimmed by 3 bases and 5 bases, with 10 bases remaining between them. Looked up from germline, CDR1 is DFQATT and CDR2 is SNEGSKA (reference sequence).

The gene calls are TRBV6-5 and TRBJ1-5; D is uncertain. V was shortened by 4 bases and J by 7 bases, with 11 bases between the two germline ends. The CDR3 spans 13 residues. Germline V gives CDR1 MNHEY, CDR2 SVGAGI. In nucleotides, the CDR3 is TGTGCCAGCAGTTTCCTCCCCCAGCAGCCCCAGCATTTT. Protein sequence: CASSFLPQQPQHF.

This clone has a handful of counts. This CDR3 is CASSPDRGSENTEAFF. CDR3 nucleotides: TGTGCCAGCAGCCCGGACAGGGGGTCGGAGAACACTGAAGCTTTCTTT. V usage is TRBV28 and J usage is TRBJ1-1; 10 positions agree with TRBD1. The CDR3 length is 16 residues. The germline V gene encodes CDR1 MDHEN and CDR2 SYDVKM. The ends lost 6 bases at V and 1 base at J; junction bases unmatched: 8.

This chain links TRBV28 with TRBJ1-2, with D hard to call. This CDR3 has 12 residues. Per the germline V gene, CDR1 is MDHEN and CDR2 is SYDVKM. V gave up 6 bases and J gave up 7 bases, with 12 bases separating them. This chain's CDR3 is CASSMQSGGYTF. The DNA for the CDR3 is TGTGCCAGCAGCATGCAGTCGGGTGGCTACACCTTC.

CDR3: CASSTQDSNYGYTF. CDR3 sequence (DNA): TGTGCCAGTAGCACCCAGGATTCTAACTATGGCTACACCTTC. The chain combines TRBV19 with TRBJ1-2; D not certain. The CDR3 consists of 14 residues. Trimming cost V 6 bases and J 0 bases, with 11 bases left between them. Germline loops: CDR1 LNHDA, CDR2 SQIVND (reference sequence). Looking up the rest from reference TRBV19 and TRBJ1-2 gives the full variable domain: DGGITQSPKYLFRKEGQNVTLSCEQNLNHDAMYWYRQDPGQGLRLIYYSQIVNDFQKGDIAEGYSVSREKKESFPLTVTSAQKNPTAFYLCASSTQDSNYGYTFGSGTRLTVV.

The rearrangement links TRBV6-5 to TRBJ1-2, with 8 nucleotides matching TRBD1. The CDR3 totals 15 residues. Trimming at V came to 3 bases and at J to 3 bases, leaving 6 bases not matched to a gene. Germline CDR1 reads MNHEY; CDR2 reads SVGAGI. The CDR3 loop reads CASSYNQGADYGYTF. The CDR3 nucleotides are TGTGCCAGCAGTTATAACCAGGGGGCCGACTATGGCTACACCTTC.

The chain carries TRBV7-2 and TRBJ1-6; 10 bases match TRBD1. V shed 5 bases, J shed 10 bases, and the junction held 17 bases outside the gene matches. Looked up from germline, CDR1 is SGHTA and CDR2 is FQGNSA. CDR3 size: 18 residues. The CDR3 sequence is CASSNSRQGATVRSPLHF. The CDR3 DNA reads TGTGCCAGCAGCAACAGCCGACAGGGGGCTACCGTTCGGTCACCCCTCCACTTT. Full variable domain (rest looked up from reference TRBV7-2 and TRBJ1-6): GAGVSQSPSNKVTEKGKDVELRCDPISGHTALYWYRQSLGQGLEFLIYFQGNSAPDKSGLPSDRFSAERTGGSVSTLTIQRTQQEDSAVYLCASSNSRQGATVRSPLHFGNGTRLTVT.

The rearrangement uses TRBV25-1 and TRBJ1-1; D unclear. This CDR3 has 13 residues. Germline assignment: CDR1 MGHDK and CDR2 SYGVNS. V lost 5 bases to trimming and J lost 2 bases, with 9 bases between them. The CDR3 DNA reads as TGTGCCAGCAGTAAGGGAGGCAACACTGAAGCTTTCTTT. It specifies CASSKGGNTEAFF.

The chain carries TRBV5-1 and TRBJ1-2; TRBD1 matches at 9 bases. The CDR3 is 16 amino acids. Per the germline V gene, CDR1 is SGHRS and CDR2 is YFSETQ. The ends lost 4 bases at V and 6 bases at J; junction bases unmatched: 13. The CDR3 spells CASSPGTGRLRDGYTF. The CDR3 coding sequence is TGCGCCAGCAGCCCCGGGACAGGGCGGTTACGTGATGGCTACACCTTC.

The chain combines TRBV12-3 or TRBV12-4 with TRBJ1-1, with D perhaps TRBD1 (6 bases). The CDR3 consists of 12 residues. Trimming took off 5 bases at V and 10 bases at J, with 14 bases between the two ends. CDR3 sequence reads: CASSTGQPGAFF. The CDR3 DNA reads TGTGCCAGCAGTACAGGGCAGCCCGGAGCTTTCTTT.

The V gene is TRBV4-2, the J gene TRBJ2-5, with D uncertain. Trimming took off 0 bases at V and 4 bases at J, with 6 bases between the two ends. The V gene's germline CDR1 is LGHNA and CDR2 YNFKEQ. The CDR3 totals 13 residues. The DNA for the CDR3 is TGTGCCAGCAGCCAAGACTCCGGAGAGACCCAGTACTTC. Its translation: CASSQDSGETQYF.